This entry features one TCR beta chain sequence. Its recognized antigen is unknown. No much larger clonotype is one base removed from it; base qualities were not supplied. Sequences MGHDK (CDR1) and SYGVNS (CDR2) are obtained from the germline V gene. V sheds 2 bases and J sheds 9 bases, leaving 14 bases between their ends. There are 13 amino acids in the CDR3, from cysteine to phenylalanine inclusive. The sequence is cut down to CDR3 DNA, 39 bases in frame from base 1. The sample comes from a study of blood T cell repertoires in COVID-19 (dated by TCRdb to the early 2020s). Study-wide context: Collaborator samples came from the United States, Italy and Spain and covered acute and convalescent phases of COVID-19. The material from the prospective study consisted of cDNA or gDNA derived from T cells, B-cell-depleted T cells, or PBMCs. Deeply sampled blood TCRbeta repertoires from subjects exposed to, actively infected with, or recovered from COVID-19 were included in the dataset. The repertoires were made available in a free public database intended to serve as a resource for research on the immune response to SARS-CoV-2. Samples came from the ongoing ImmuneRACE study (first 160 participants) plus 1,254 subjects from 6 global collaborators. Nearly every sample came with metadata listing a de-identified subject ID, COVID-19 status, age in years and sex. Where HLA class I and class II types were available, the types were taken from metadata supplied by the sample provider, not from assay-based typing. Study-level results and caveats: Clinical and demographic metadata were provided uncurated, with the amount varying by source and participant.

The collaborating institutions used their own protocols to collect whole blood in K2EDTA tubes. For TCRbeta analysis, collaborators shipped samples as frozen whole blood, isolated PBMCs, or DNA extracted from either of those sample types. The immunoSEQ Assay, a bias-controlled multiplex PCR, was used to amplify TCRbeta CDR3 regions from genomic DNA. Per the original workflow: Within the assay, amplification of reference gene primers was used to estimate how many nucleated cells each sample contained. To quantify the absolute abundance of each unique TCRbeta CDR3 rearrangement, sequence reads were collapsed and filtered. Productive Simpson clonality was computed per sample as the square root of Simpson's diversity index over productive rearrangements. The table was pulled from immuneACCESS by TCRdb, which kept in-frame rearrangements only. Such tables lose some clones; where checked, under half of the loss comes from unresolved V genes, and the rest has no known cause. The V and J calls and clone size were taken over from that table, and D and trimming were inferred from the DNA. This sample has roughly 180,000 clones in its table, and 60% to 85% of those were observed once. Around 15% of the sample comes from the top ten.

The origin of this receptor is a man in his sixties with active or convalescent COVID-19. The sample consisted of peripheral blood. The sequence is built from TRBV25-1 and TRBJ2-7; possibly the D gene is TRBD2, per 6 matching bases. The CDR3 has the sequence CASSETLARGQYF. The DNA is TGTGCCAGCAGTGAAACATTGGCGCGGGGGCAGTACTTC.